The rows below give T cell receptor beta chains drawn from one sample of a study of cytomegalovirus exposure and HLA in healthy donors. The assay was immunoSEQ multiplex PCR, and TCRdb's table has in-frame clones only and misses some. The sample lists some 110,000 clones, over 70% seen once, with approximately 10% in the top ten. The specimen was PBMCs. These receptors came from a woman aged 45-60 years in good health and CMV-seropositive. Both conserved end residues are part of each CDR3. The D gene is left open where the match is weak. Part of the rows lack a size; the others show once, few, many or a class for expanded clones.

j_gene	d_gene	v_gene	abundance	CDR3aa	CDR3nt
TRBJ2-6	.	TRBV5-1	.	CASSLAVMGANVLTF	TGCGCCAGCAGCTTGGCGGTAATGGGGGCCAACGTCCTGACTTTC
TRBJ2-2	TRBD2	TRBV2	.	CASSASGGSAGELFF	TGTGCCAGCAGTGCCTCGGGAGGGTCGGCCGGGGAGCTGTTTTTT
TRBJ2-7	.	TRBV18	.	CASSPPDLGAYEQYF	TGTGCCAGCTCACCACCGGACCTCGGGGCCTACGAGCAGTACTTC
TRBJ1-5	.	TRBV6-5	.	CASSLTGFQPQHF	TGTGCCAGCAGTTTGACGGGATTTCAGCCCCAGCATTTT
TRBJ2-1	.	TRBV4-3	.	CASSQDWGVGTHNEQFF	TGCGCCAGCAGCCAAGATTGGGGGGTGGGGACTCACAATGAGCAGTTCTTC
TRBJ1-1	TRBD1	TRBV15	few	CATSREISTGALNTEAFF	TGTGCCACCAGCAGAGAAATAAGCACAGGGGCCCTTAACACTGAAGCTTTCTTT
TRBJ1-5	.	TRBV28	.	CASSLLYGSGQPGQPQHF	TGTGCCAGCAGTTTATTATATGGGTCAGGGCAGCCAGGTCAGCCCCAGCATTTT
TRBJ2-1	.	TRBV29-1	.	CSVEDFSAASYNEQFF	TGCAGCGTTGAAGACTTTAGCGCTGCTTCCTACAATGAGCAGTTCTTC
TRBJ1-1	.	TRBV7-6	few	CASSFSGNTEAFF	TGTGCCAGCAGCTTTTCGGGAAACACTGAAGCTTTCTTT
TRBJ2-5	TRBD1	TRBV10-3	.	CAISELEGAPGETQYF	TGTGCCATCAGTGAGCTCGAGGGGGCGCCTGGAGAGACCCAGTACTTC
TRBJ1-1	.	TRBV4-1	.	CASSQEPGLNTEAFF	TGCGCCAGCAGCCAAGAACCCGGTTTGAACACTGAAGCTTTCTTT
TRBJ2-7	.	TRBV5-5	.	CASSLGYTTYEQYF	TGTGCCAGCAGCTTGGGATATACAACCTACGAGCAGTACTTC
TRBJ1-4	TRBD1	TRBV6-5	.	CASGTAFNEKLFF	TGTGCCAGCGGGACAGCCTTTAATGAAAAACTGTTTTTT
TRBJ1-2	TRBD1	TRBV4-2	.	CASSQPGTGGLGYTF	TGTGCCAGCAGCCAACCCGGGACAGGGGGCTTGGGCTACACCTTC
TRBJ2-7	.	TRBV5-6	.	CASSGQTYEQYF	TGTGCCAGCAGCGGACAGACCTACGAGCAGTACTTC
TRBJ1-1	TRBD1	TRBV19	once	CASREGQLNTEAFF	TGTGCCAGTAGGGAGGGACAGTTGAACACTGAAGCTTTCTTT
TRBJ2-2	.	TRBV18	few	CASSPRQNTGELFF	TGTGCCAGCTCACCAAGACAGAACACCGGGGAGCTGTTTTTT
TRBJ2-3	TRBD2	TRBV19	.	CASKAGVTTDTQYF	TGTGCCAGTAAGGCGGGAGTCACGACAGATACGCAGTATTTT
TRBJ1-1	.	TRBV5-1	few	CASSLGPGQNTEAFF	TGCGCCAGCAGCTTGGGGCCGGGACAAAACACTGAAGCTTTCTTT
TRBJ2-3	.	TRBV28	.	CASSLGVRTDTQYF	TGTGCCAGCAGCCTCGGGGTTCGCACAGATACGCAGTATTTT
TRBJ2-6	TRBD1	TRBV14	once	CASSRGQGLAGANVLTF	TGTGCCAGCAGCCGAGGACAGGGTCTAGCTGGGGCCAACGTCCTGACTTTC
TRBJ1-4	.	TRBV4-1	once	CASSQPRQLNEKLFF	TGCGCCAGCAGCCAACCTCGACAGCTCAATGAAAAACTGTTTTTT
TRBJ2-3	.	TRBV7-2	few	CASSLSMDTQYF	TGTGCCAGCAGCCTCAGTATGGATACGCAGTATTTT
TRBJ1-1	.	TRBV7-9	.	CASSLGLAEAFF	TGTGCCAGCAGCTTGGGGCTCGCTGAAGCTTTCTTT
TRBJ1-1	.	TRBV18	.	CASSPPNRGKNTEAFF	TGTGCCAGCTCACCACCGAATAGGGGGAAGAACACTGAAGCTTTCTTT
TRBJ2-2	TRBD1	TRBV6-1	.	CTSKNRGNTGELFF	TGTACAAGTAAAAACAGGGGAAACACCGGGGAGCTGTTTTTT
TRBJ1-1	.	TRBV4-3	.	CASSQDFRTGEAFF	TGCGCCAGCAGCCAAGATTTCCGGACGGGGGAAGCTTTCTTT
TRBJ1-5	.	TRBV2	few	CASSEGFGQPQHF	TGTGCCAGCAGTGAAGGATTCGGTCAGCCCCAGCATTTT
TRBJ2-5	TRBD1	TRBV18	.	CASSPGQGVAETQYF	TGTGCCAGCTCACCAGGACAGGGGGTAGCTGAGACCCAGTACTTC
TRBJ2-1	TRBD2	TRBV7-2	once	CASRGGGAGEQFF	TGTGCCAGCAGGGGCGGGGGGGCCGGTGAGCAGTTCTTC
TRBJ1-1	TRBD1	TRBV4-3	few	CASSADRGSEAFF	TGCGCCAGCAGCGCCGACAGGGGCTCTGAAGCTTTCTTT
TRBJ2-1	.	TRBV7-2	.	CASSLRSGHGDEQFF	TGTGCCAGCAGCTTACGTAGCGGACACGGGGATGAGCAGTTCTTC
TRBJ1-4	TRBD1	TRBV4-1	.	CASSLTGGGKLFF	TGCGCCAGCAGCCTGACAGGGGGTGGAAAACTGTTTTTT
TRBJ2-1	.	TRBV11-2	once	CASSLESSGNEQFF	TGTGCCAGCAGCTTAGAGTCTAGTGGCAATGAGCAGTTCTTC
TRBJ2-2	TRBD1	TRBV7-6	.	CASALGTGSFTGELFF	TGTGCCAGCGCCCTGGGGACAGGTTCTTTCACCGGGGAGCTGTTTTTT
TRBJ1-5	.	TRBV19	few	CASSIPQEGQPQHF	TGTGCCAGTAGTATCCCCCAGGAAGGACAGCCCCAGCATTTT
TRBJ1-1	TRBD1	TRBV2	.	CASSGTGTGVSGTEAFF	TGTGCCAGCAGTGGAACCGGGACAGGGGTTTCTGGCACTGAAGCTTTCTTT
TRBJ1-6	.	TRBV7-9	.	CASSLGTGVYSPLHF	TGTGCCAGCAGCTTAGGTACGGGGGTTTATTCACCCCTCCACTTT
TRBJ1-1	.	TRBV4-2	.	CASSRLGTSNTEAFF	TGTGCCAGCAGCCGCCTCGGGACTTCGAACACTGAAGCTTTCTTT
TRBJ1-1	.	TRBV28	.	CASRRIVGNTEAFF	TGTGCCAGCAGGAGGATCGTGGGGAACACTGAAGCTTTCTTT
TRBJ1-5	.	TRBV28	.	CASSAAGGNQPQHF	TGTGCCAGCAGCGCCGCCGGAGGCAATCAGCCCCAGCATTTT
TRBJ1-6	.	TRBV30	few	CAWTPLWSSPLHF	TGTGCCTGGACCCCACTCTGGTCCTCACCCCTCCACTTT
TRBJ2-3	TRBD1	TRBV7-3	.	CASSSMTGGTDTQYF	TGTGCCAGCAGCTCGATGACAGGGGGCACAGATACGCAGTATTTT